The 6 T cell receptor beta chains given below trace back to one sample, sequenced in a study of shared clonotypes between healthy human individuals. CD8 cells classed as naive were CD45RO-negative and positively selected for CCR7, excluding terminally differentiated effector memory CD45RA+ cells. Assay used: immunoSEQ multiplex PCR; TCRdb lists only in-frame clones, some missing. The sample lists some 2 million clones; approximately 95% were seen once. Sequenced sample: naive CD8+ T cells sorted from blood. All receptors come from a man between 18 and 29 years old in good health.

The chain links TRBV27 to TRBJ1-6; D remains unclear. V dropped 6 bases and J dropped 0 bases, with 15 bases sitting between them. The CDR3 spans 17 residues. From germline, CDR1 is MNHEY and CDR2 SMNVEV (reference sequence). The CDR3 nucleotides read TGTGCCAGCAGGCCGACGGTCCTGAGCTCCTATAATTCACCCCTCCACTTT. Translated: CASRPTVLSSYNSPLHF.

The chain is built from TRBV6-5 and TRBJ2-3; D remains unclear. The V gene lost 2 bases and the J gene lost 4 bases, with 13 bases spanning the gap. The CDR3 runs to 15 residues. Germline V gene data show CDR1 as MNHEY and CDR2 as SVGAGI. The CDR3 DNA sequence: TGTGCCAGCAGTTACGCCCTGGGTTCGGCAGATACGCAGTATTTT. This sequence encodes CASSYALGSADTQYF.

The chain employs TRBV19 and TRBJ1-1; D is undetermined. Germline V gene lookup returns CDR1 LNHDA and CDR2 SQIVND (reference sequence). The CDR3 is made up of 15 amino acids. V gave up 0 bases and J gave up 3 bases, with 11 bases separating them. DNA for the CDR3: TGTGCCAGTAGTATAGACGCCAGTTTCGACACTGAAGCTTTCTTT. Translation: CASSIDASFDTEAFF.

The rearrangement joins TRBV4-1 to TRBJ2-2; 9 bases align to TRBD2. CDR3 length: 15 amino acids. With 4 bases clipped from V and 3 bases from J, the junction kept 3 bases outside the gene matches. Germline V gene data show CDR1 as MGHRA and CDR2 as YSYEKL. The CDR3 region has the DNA TGCGCCAGCAGCCCTTTAGCGGGAGACACCGGGGAGCTGTTTTTT. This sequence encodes CASSPLAGDTGELFF.

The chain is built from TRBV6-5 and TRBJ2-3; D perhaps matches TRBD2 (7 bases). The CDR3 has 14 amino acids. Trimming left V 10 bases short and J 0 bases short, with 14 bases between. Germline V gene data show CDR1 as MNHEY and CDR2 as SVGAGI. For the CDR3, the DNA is TGTGCCACCTCGGGGGGCGCGAGCACAGATACGCAGTATTTT. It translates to CATSGGASTDTQYF.

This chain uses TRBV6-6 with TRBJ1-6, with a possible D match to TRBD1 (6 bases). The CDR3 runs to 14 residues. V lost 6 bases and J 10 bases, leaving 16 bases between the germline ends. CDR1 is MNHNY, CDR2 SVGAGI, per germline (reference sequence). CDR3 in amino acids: CASRSTGHGSPLHF. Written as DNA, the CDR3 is TGTGCCAGCAGGTCGACAGGCCATGGATCACCCCTCCACTTT.